One sample yielded the 25 T cell receptor beta chains listed below, sequenced in a study of blood T cell repertoires in COVID-19. TCRdb's copy holds only in-frame clones and misses some; the assay was immunoSEQ multiplex PCR. Among tens of thousands of clones listed, over 75% were seen once. The sequencing sample was made of peripheral blood. The receptors were gathered from a human donor in a cohort sampled during active COVID-19.

The gene calls are TRBV5-5 and TRBJ2-1; TRBD2 matches at 9 bases. The CDR3 consists of 18 residues. The V gene's germline CDR1 is SGHKS and CDR2 YYEKEE (reference sequence). Trimming at V came to 2 bases and at J to 7 bases, leaving 16 bases not matched to a gene. CDR3 coding DNA: TGTGCCAGCAGCTTCCGTCCATTTGCGGGAGGGCCGATGAATGAGCAGTTCTTC. Residues: CASSFRPFAGGPMNEQFF.

This clone was recorded a few times. The V call is TRBV7-9, the J call TRBJ2-5, with 12 bases that match TRBD2. V lost 4 bases, J lost 5 bases, and 8 bases stayed unmatched. Germline loops: CDR1 SEHNR, CDR2 FQNEAQ (reference sequence). This CDR3 has 16 residues. The CDR3 region is CASSSSRLAGDETQYF. For the CDR3, the DNA is TGTGCCAGCAGCTCATCAAGACTAGCGGGAGACGAGACCCAGTACTTC.

The chain employs TRBV2 and TRBJ2-3; D possibly corresponds to TRBD2 (6 bases). CDR1 is SNHLY, CDR2 FYNNEI, per germline. The V and J ends lost 5 bases and 3 bases respectively, with 9 bases between them. This CDR3 is 13 amino acids long. CDR3 nucleotides: TGTGCCAGCAGTCGGGAGTTGACAGATACGCAGTATTTT. It encodes CASSRELTDTQYF. Complete variable domain (other parts from reference TRBV2 and TRBJ2-3): EPEVTQTPSHQVTQMGQEVILRCVPISNHLYFYWYRQILGQKVEFLVSFYNNEISEKSEIFDDQFSVERPDGSNFTLKIRSTKLEDSAMYFCASSRELTDTQYFGPGTRLTVL.

This clone showed up just once. The gene calls are TRBV5-6 and TRBJ1-6; D gene uncertain. Trimming stripped 4 bases from V and 0 bases from J, with 17 bases between. Germline V gene lookup returns CDR1 SGHDT and CDR2 YYEEEE. This CDR3 region has 18 residues. CDR3 region: CASSQYQGRSSYNSPLHF. In DNA form, the CDR3 reads TGTGCCAGCAGCCAGTATCAAGGTCGGAGCTCCTATAATTCACCCCTCCACTTT.

The V and J genes are TRBV18 and TRBJ2-3; tentatively, D is TRBD1 (5 bases). The CDR3 totals 18 residues. Germline CDR1 is KGHSH and CDR2 is LQKENI. The ends were cut back, 1 base at V and 0 bases at J, with 17 bases in the middle. DNA for the CDR3: TGTGCCAGCTCACCACGGCGAGGTCAGGGCCAGAGCACAGATACGCAGTATTTT. As protein: CASSPRRGQGQSTDTQYF. The full variable domain, in which reference TRBV18 and TRBJ2-3 provide the parts outside the CDR3, is NAGVMQNPRHLVRRRGQEARLRCSPMKGHSHVYWYRQLPEEGLKFMVYLQKENIIDESGMPKERFSAEFPKEGPSILRIQQVVRGDSAAYFCASSPRRGQGQSTDTQYFGPGTRLTVL.

In nucleotides, the CDR3 is TGCAGCGTTGGTCGGACAGGGGTGTCCGGGGAGCTGTTTTTT. Translated, it gives CSVGRTGVSGELFF. The rearrangement joins TRBV29-1 to TRBJ2-2, with 9 bases that match TRBD1. V gave up 4 bases and J gave up 6 bases; unmatched junction bases: 6. The CDR3 covers 14 residues. Germline values: CDR1 SQVTM, CDR2 ANQGSEA.

The V gene is TRBV6-6, the J gene TRBJ2-2, with a tentative D call TRBD1 (6 bases). The CDR3 is 16 amino acids. Germline CDR1 is MNHNY and CDR2 is SVGAGI (reference sequence). V lost 2 bases, J lost 0 bases, and 10 bases lay in between. In DNA, the CDR3 is TGTGCCAGCAGTTACCCGGGACAAGCGAACACCGGGGAGCTGTTTTTT. It codes for CASSYPGQANTGELFF.

V gene TRBV30 combines with J gene TRBJ2-2, with 8 bases identical to TRBD2. Looked up from germline, CDR1 is GTSNPN and CDR2 is SVGIG (reference sequence). The junction had 11 bases not matched to a gene; V was cut back by 3 bases and J by 5 bases. The CDR3 contains 16 residues. The CDR3 region has the DNA TGTGCCTGGAGAAAAGCTGCGGGAGGACGGACCGGGGAGCTGTTTTTT. Its protein is CAWRKAAGGRTGELFF. The whole variable domain, remainder taken from reference TRBV30 and TRBJ2-2, is SQTIHQWPATLVQPVGSPLSLECTVEGTSNPNLYWYRQAAGRGLQLLFYSVGIGQISSEVPQNLSASRPQDRQFILSSKKLLLSDSGFYLCAWRKAAGGRTGELFFGEGSRLTVL.

This clone is termed medium-sized. The chain couples TRBV5-6 to TRBJ1-1; D is perhaps TRBD1 (5 bases). The ends were cut back, 2 bases at V and 1 base at J, with 12 bases in the middle. The germline CDR1 and CDR2 sequences are SGHDT and YYEEEE. The CDR3 is 15 residues long. CDR3 coding DNA: TGTGCCAGCAGCTTCTCCCAAACAGGGAACACTGAAGCTTTCTTT. Its translation: CASSFSQTGNTEAFF. Supplemented by reference TRBV5-6 and TRBJ1-1, the full variable domain reads DAGVTQSPTHLIKTRGQQVTLRCSPKSGHDTVSWYQQALGQGPQFIFQYYEEEERQRGNFPDRFSGHQFPNYSSELNVNALLLGDSALYLCASSFSQTGNTEAFFGQGTRLTVV.

A few counts support this clone. V usage is TRBV5-1 and J usage is TRBJ2-1, with 7 bases aligning to TRBD1. With V trimmed by 4 bases and J by 6 bases, 19 bases remained unmatched. This CDR3 spans 18 amino acids. Germline V gene lookup returns CDR1 SGHRS and CDR2 YFSETQ. The CDR3 DNA is TGCGCCAGCAGCGCTAATCCGGGACAGACAAGGTTTTTCAATGAGCAGTTCTTC. This sequence encodes CASSANPGQTRFFNEQFF.

The chain is built from TRBV4-3 and TRBJ1-1; D remains unclear. CDR3 size: 15 residues. Germline V gene data show CDR1 as LGHNA and CDR2 as YSLEER. V was cut by 0 bases and J by 4 bases, with 12 bases left in between. CDR3 DNA sequence: TGCGCCAGCAGCCAAGATCCCTCATACACCACTGAAGCTTTCTTT. Encoded protein: CASSQDPSYTTEAFF.

The chain combines TRBV10-2 with TRBJ1-1; D is uncertain. Trimming removed 6 bases from V and 1 base from J, with 6 bases in between. The CDR3 consists of 12 residues. Germline CDR1 and CDR2: WSHSY and SAAADI. Here the CDR3 DNA reads TGCGCCAGCAGCGCGGGGAACACTGAAGCTTTCTTT. As protein: CASSAGNTEAFF.

The V gene is TRBV18, the J gene TRBJ2-7; TRBD1 might be the D (6 bases). The germline V gene encodes CDR1 KGHSH and CDR2 LQKENI. Trimming cost V 2 bases and J 3 bases, with 8 bases left between them. This CDR3 region has 13 residues. Here the CDR3 DNA reads TGTGCCAGCTCACCAGGGACAAGCTACGAGCAGTACTTC. It codes for CASSPGTSYEQYF. The full variable domain, with the rest looked up from reference TRBV18 and TRBJ2-7, is NAGVMQNPRHLVRRRGQEARLRCSPMKGHSHVYWYRQLPEEGLKFMVYLQKENIIDESGMPKERFSAEFPKEGPSILRIQQVVRGDSAAYFCASSPGTSYEQYFGPGTRLTVT.

This sequence joins TRBV11-2 and TRBJ1-3, with D maybe TRBD1 (6 bases). V was trimmed by 5 bases and J by 1 base, leaving 9 bases between them. CDR1 is SGHAT and CDR2 is FQNNGV in the germline V gene. The CDR3 covers 14 residues. The chain's CDR3 is CASSSTGSGNTIYF. Written as DNA, the CDR3 is TGTGCCAGCAGCAGCACAGGGTCTGGAAACACCATATATTTT. The full variable domain, rest sourced from reference TRBV11-2 and TRBJ1-3, is EAGVAQSPRYKIIEKRQSVAFWCNPISGHATLYWYQQILGQGPKLLIQFQNNGVVDDSQLPKDRFSAERLKGVDSTLKIQPAKLEDSAVYLCASSSTGSGNTIYFGEGSWLTVV.

This rearrangement joins TRBV7-2 to TRBJ2-3; TRBD2 matches at 10 bases. The length of the CDR3 is 19 residues. Germline CDR1 reads SGHTA; CDR2 reads FQGNSA. V lost 4 bases, J lost 0 bases, and 13 bases stayed unmatched. In DNA form, the CDR3 reads TGTGCCAGCAGCTCAATAGGGCTAGCGGGGGCCCGGAGCACAGATACGCAGTATTTT. Protein product: CASSSIGLAGARSTDTQYF.

This chain links TRBV15 with TRBJ2-1, with 8 bases fitting TRBD2. The J segment lost 4 bases and the V segment lost 0 bases, leaving 2 bases of the junction unmatched. The germline V gene encodes CDR1 LNHNV and CDR2 YYDKDF (reference sequence). CDR3 size: 15 residues. The CDR3 sequence: CATSRERGDYNEQFF. CDR3 DNA sequence: TGTGCCACCAGCAGAGAGCGGGGGGATTACAATGAGCAGTTCTTC.

V gene TRBV29-1 combines with J gene TRBJ2-1; D uncertain. This CDR3 comprises 15 residues. The V end lost 3 bases, the J end lost 1 base, and 13 bases lay between the germline ends. CDR1 and CDR2 (germline): SQVTM, ANQGSEA. CDR3 sequence (DNA): TGCAGCGTTGAGGGCCGCAGTGAGTCCTACAATGAGCAGTTCTTC. Translation gives CSVEGRSESYNEQFF.

The genes are TRBV18 and TRBJ1-2; D might be TRBD1 (5 bases). In germline, CDR1 is KGHSH, CDR2 LQKENI. Deletions cut 3 bases from V and 4 bases from J, with 15 bases between. CDR3 size: 15 residues. The CDR3 loop is CASSPLDKAFYGYTF. CDR3 coding DNA: TGTGCCAGCTCACCCCTGGACAAGGCCTTCTATGGCTACACCTTC.

This chain connects TRBV27 to TRBJ2-3; possible D gene TRBD2, 6 bases. In germline, CDR1 is MNHEY, CDR2 SMNVEV (reference sequence). Trimming shortened V by 4 bases and J by 0 bases, and 8 bases separated the two germline ends. This CDR3 comprises 14 residues. The chain's CDR3 is CASSSGLSTDTQYF. Here the CDR3 DNA reads TGTGCCAGCAGTTCGGGACTGAGCACAGATACGCAGTATTTT.

A single count supports this clone. The rearrangement uses TRBV6-6 and TRBJ2-7, with 10 bases identical to TRBD2. There are 14 residues in the CDR3. The V and J ends lost 7 bases and 5 bases, in that order; junction bases with no gene match: 8. CDR1 and CDR2 from the germline V gene are MNHNY and SVGAGI (reference sequence). Here the CDR3 reads CASTAGTSVNEQYF. In DNA form, the CDR3 reads TGTGCCAGCACCGCGGGGACTAGCGTTAACGAGCAGTACTTC.

This clone was picked up one time. The rearrangement links TRBV30 to TRBJ2-7, with a possible D match to TRBD2 (6 bases). This CDR3 has 15 residues. Trimming cost V 3 bases and J 2 bases, with 17 bases left between them. Germline V gene data show CDR1 as GTSNPN and CDR2 as SVGIG (reference sequence). Here the CDR3 DNA reads TGTGCCTGGAGGGCTGCCGGGACTGGCCCCTACGAGCAGTACTTC. Translated, it gives CAWRAAGTGPYEQYF.

CDR3 residues: CASSPGGGRRTRGYTF. CDR3 coding DNA: TGTGCCAGCAGCCCCGGGGGGGGGAGGAGGACTCGTGGCTACACCTTC. The chain recombines TRBV14 with TRBJ1-2; TRBD1 might be the D (5 bases). The germline V and J ends were trimmed by 4 bases and 7 bases, with 22 bases remaining between them. CDR1 and CDR2 from the germline V gene are SGHDN and FVKESK. CDR3 length: 16 amino acids. The complete variable domain, with remaining parts taken from reference TRBV14 and TRBJ1-2, reads EAGVTQFPSHSVIEKGQTVTLRCDPISGHDNLYWYRRVMGKEIKFLLHFVKESKQDESGMPNNRFLAERTGGTYSTLKVQPAELEDSGVYFCASSPGGGRRTRGYTFGSGTRLTVV.

CDR3 coding DNA: TGTGCCAGCAGGATAAACAAGGGGGCAGGATATAGCAATCAGCCCCAGCATTTT. Amino acid sequence: CASRINKGAGYSNQPQHF. The chain uses TRBV28 and TRBJ1-5; 7 bases fit TRBD1. The CDR3 extends over 18 amino acids. Per germline, CDR1 MDHEN and CDR2 SYDVKM. J was trimmed by 0 bases and V by 6 bases; bases with no gene match: 14. The full variable domain, with the rest looked up from reference TRBV28 and TRBJ1-5, is DVKVTQSSRYLVKRTGEKVFLECVQDMDHENMFWYRQDPGLGLRLIYFSYDVKMKEKGDIPEGYSVSREKKERFSLILESASTNQTSMYLCASRINKGAGYSNQPQHFGDGTRLSIL.

This clone appeared once. The rearrangement joins TRBV5-6 to TRBJ2-5; 8 bases line up with TRBD1. CDR3 size: 13 residues. V shed 5 bases, J shed 5 bases, and the junction held 5 bases outside the gene matches. The germline V gene encodes CDR1 SGHDT and CDR2 YYEEEE. CDR3 in DNA: TGTGCCAGCAGGGCAGGGGGCGTGGAGACCCAGTACTTC. Protein: CASRAGGVETQYF. The full variable domain, in which reference TRBV5-6 and TRBJ2-5 provide the parts outside the CDR3, is DAGVTQSPTHLIKTRGQQVTLRCSPKSGHDTVSWYQQALGQGPQFIFQYYEEEERQRGNFPDRFSGHQFPNYSSELNVNALLLGDSALYLCASRAGGVETQYFGPGTRLLVL.

The chain links TRBV3-1 (or the pseudogene TRBV3-2) to TRBJ2-5, with D maybe TRBD1 (6 bases). This CDR3 region has 15 residues. Per the germline V gene, CDR1 is LGHDT and CDR2 is YNNKEL (reference sequence). Trimming stripped 3 bases from V and 0 bases from J, with 11 bases between. The CDR3 sequence: CASSQWTAYQETQYF. The CDR3, as DNA: TGTGCCAGCAGCCAGTGGACAGCGTACCAAGAGACCCAGTACTTC.